These T cell receptor beta chains were read from a single sample in a study of blood T cell repertoires in COVID-19. Clones were read by immunoSEQ multiplex PCR, and TCRdb kept only the in-frame ones, dropping some. The data contain around 400,000 clones, 70% to 90% of them singletons. Specimen: PBMCs or T cells enriched from blood (not recorded which). All receptors come from a woman aged 18-30 years who had been exposed to COVID-19. CDR3s include the opening cysteine and the closing phenylalanine or tryptophan. Fields, in order: CDR3 protein, CDR3 DNA, J gene, V gene, D gene, clone size. The D gene is left open where the match is weak. Some rows have no size entry. The others give once, few or many, or a class for an expanded clone.

cdr3_aa: CASSLRGTSGRGSYNEQFF; cdr3_nt: TGTGCCAGCAGCTTACGAGGGACTAGCGGGAGGGGTTCCTACAATGAGCAGTTCTTC; j_call: TRBJ2-1; v_call: TRBV7-2; d_call: TRBD2; clone_size: -
cdr3_aa: CASSQDLSLAMNTGELFF; cdr3_nt: TGTGCCAGCAGCCAAGATCTGTCCCTAGCGATGAACACCGGGGAGCTGTTTTTT; j_call: TRBJ2-2; v_call: TRBV3-1/TRBV3-2; d_call: -; clone_size: -
cdr3_aa: CASGTGHNYEQYF; cdr3_nt: TGTGCCAGCGGAACCGGACATAACTACGAGCAGTACTTC; j_call: TRBJ2-7; v_call: TRBV7-3; d_call: -; clone_size: -
cdr3_aa: CASSGDPMTGSYEQYF; cdr3_nt: TGTGCCAGCAGTGGAGACCCAATGACAGGGTCCTACGAGCAGTACTTC; j_call: TRBJ2-7; v_call: TRBV6-1; d_call: TRBD1; clone_size: -
cdr3_aa: CASSTRRGAGGEQYF; cdr3_nt: TGTGCCAGCAGCACCCGCCGAGGAGCGGGAGGCGAGCAGTACTTC; j_call: TRBJ2-7; v_call: TRBV21-1; d_call: -; clone_size: -
cdr3_aa: CASSATTGVGETQYF; cdr3_nt: TGTGCCAGCAGCGCAACGACAGGGGTGGGAGAGACCCAGTACTTC; j_call: TRBJ2-5; v_call: TRBV7-2; d_call: TRBD1; clone_size: -
cdr3_aa: CASSSPDRQLVRGGETQYF; cdr3_nt: TGTGCCAGCAGTTCCCCGGACAGGCAACTTGTCCGAGGTGGAGAGACCCAGTACTTC; j_call: TRBJ2-5; v_call: TRBV28; d_call: TRBD1; clone_size: -
cdr3_aa: CATSRTLDSYEQYF; cdr3_nt: TGTGCCACCAGCAGAACGCTCGACAGCTACGAGCAGTACTTC; j_call: TRBJ2-7; v_call: TRBV15; d_call: -; clone_size: -
cdr3_aa: CASSLTGGTINEQFF; cdr3_nt: TGCGCCAGCAGCCTTACAGGGGGCACGATCAATGAGCAGTTCTTC; j_call: TRBJ2-1; v_call: TRBV5-1; d_call: TRBD1; clone_size: -
cdr3_aa: CASSLGYTGELSYEQYF; cdr3_nt: TGTGCCAGCAGCTTAGGGTATACAGGGGAGTTGTCCTACGAGCAGTACTTC; j_call: TRBJ2-7; v_call: TRBV11-2; d_call: TRBD1; clone_size: -
cdr3_aa: CASSERDNEQFF; cdr3_nt: TGTGCCAGCAGTGAACGGGACAATGAGCAGTTCTTC; j_call: TRBJ2-1; v_call: TRBV2; d_call: -; clone_size: -
cdr3_aa: CASSPNSGANVLTF; cdr3_nt: TGTGCCAGCTCACCTAACTCTGGGGCCAACGTCCTGACTTTC; j_call: TRBJ2-6; v_call: TRBV18; d_call: -; clone_size: once
cdr3_aa: CASSIDPAGGLEQYF; cdr3_nt: TGTGCCAGTAGTATAGATCCAGCGGGAGGTCTCGAGCAGTACTTC; j_call: TRBJ2-7; v_call: TRBV19; d_call: TRBD2; clone_size: -
cdr3_aa: CASSLRTSRDTQYF; cdr3_nt: TGTGCCAGCAGCTTAAGGACTAGCAGAGATACGCAGTATTTT; j_call: TRBJ2-3; v_call: TRBV11-2; d_call: TRBD2; clone_size: -
cdr3_aa: CATSPSTEMGGYTF; cdr3_nt: TGTGCCACCAGCCCTTCGACTGAGATGGGTGGCTACACCTTC; j_call: TRBJ1-2; v_call: TRBV24-1; d_call: -; clone_size: -
cdr3_aa: CASSYSLAGFTDTQYF; cdr3_nt: TGTGCCAGCAGTTACTCGCTAGCGGGCTTCACAGATACGCAGTATTTT; j_call: TRBJ2-3; v_call: TRBV6-5; d_call: TRBD2; clone_size: -
cdr3_aa: CASSLARGSGNTIYF; cdr3_nt: TGTGCCAGCAGCTTAGCAAGGGGATCTGGAAACACCATATATTTT; j_call: TRBJ1-3; v_call: TRBV7-2; d_call: -; clone_size: -
cdr3_aa: CASRIWMTANQETQYF; cdr3_nt: TGTGCCAGCAGGATCTGGATGACAGCGAACCAAGAGACCCAGTACTTC; j_call: TRBJ2-5; v_call: TRBV2; d_call: -; clone_size: -
cdr3_aa: CASSLKSGPGELFF; cdr3_nt: TGTGCCAGCAGCCTAAAGAGCGGTCCCGGGGAGCTGTTTTTT; j_call: TRBJ2-2; v_call: TRBV7-2; d_call: -; clone_size: -
cdr3_aa: CASSLWGGRGTDTQYF; cdr3_nt: TGTGCCAGCAGCTTGTGGGGGGGGAGGGGCACAGATACGCAGTATTTT; j_call: TRBJ2-3; v_call: TRBV5-4; d_call: TRBD2; clone_size: -
cdr3_aa: CSASQGMGGYTF; cdr3_nt: TGCAGTGCTAGTCAGGGCATGGGTGGCTACACCTTC; j_call: TRBJ1-2; v_call: TRBV20-1; d_call: -; clone_size: once
cdr3_aa: CASSRTGMGNTEAFF; cdr3_nt: TGCGCCAGCAGCCGGACTGGGATGGGGAACACTGAAGCTTTCTTT; j_call: TRBJ1-1; v_call: TRBV5-1; d_call: -; clone_size: -
cdr3_aa: CASSQGLAGANEQFF; cdr3_nt: TGTGCCAGCTCCCAGGGACTAGCTGGCGCCAATGAGCAGTTCTTC; j_call: TRBJ2-1; v_call: TRBV18; d_call: TRBD2; clone_size: -
cdr3_aa: CASSQDHRDRDYEQYF; cdr3_nt: TGCGCCAGCAGCCAAGATCACCGGGACAGGGACTACGAGCAGTACTTC; j_call: TRBJ2-7; v_call: TRBV4-1; d_call: TRBD1; clone_size: -
cdr3_aa: CASTETGPYEQYF; cdr3_nt: TGTGCCAGCACCGAGACAGGACCCTACGAGCAGTACTTC; j_call: TRBJ2-7; v_call: TRBV7-9; d_call: -; clone_size: -
cdr3_aa: CASSPGLAGPDARQYF; cdr3_nt: TGTGCCAGCAGCCCGGGACTAGCGGGGCCCGACGCACGGCAGTACTTC; j_call: TRBJ2-7; v_call: TRBV7-2; d_call: TRBD2; clone_size: -
cdr3_aa: CASRIQGAGSYNEQFF; cdr3_nt: TGTGCCAGTAGGATACAGGGGGCGGGATCCTACAATGAGCAGTTCTTC; j_call: TRBJ2-1; v_call: TRBV19; d_call: TRBD1; clone_size: -
cdr3_aa: CASRDRVNTEAFF; cdr3_nt: TGTGCCAGCAGGGACAGGGTGAACACTGAAGCTTTCTTT; j_call: TRBJ1-1; v_call: TRBV28; d_call: TRBD1; clone_size: once
cdr3_aa: CASVRALGANVLTF; cdr3_nt: TGTGCCAGCGTGAGGGCCTTGGGGGCCAACGTCCTGACTTTC; j_call: TRBJ2-6; v_call: TRBV7-8; d_call: -; clone_size: -
cdr3_aa: CASSRTTSGEQYF; cdr3_nt: TGTGCCAGCAGCCGAACCACGTCAGGCGAGCAGTACTTC; j_call: TRBJ2-7; v_call: TRBV3-1/TRBV3-2; d_call: -; clone_size: once
cdr3_aa: CASSQAPTGSSTDTQYF; cdr3_nt: TGTGCCAGCAGCCAAGCCCCGACAGGGTCTAGCACAGATACGCAGTATTTT; j_call: TRBJ2-3; v_call: TRBV3-1/TRBV3-2; d_call: TRBD1; clone_size: once
cdr3_aa: CASSLAGLAGLNDNEQFF; cdr3_nt: TGTGCCAGCAGCTTGGCCGGGCTAGCGGGCCTGAACGACAATGAGCAGTTCTTC; j_call: TRBJ2-1; v_call: TRBV5-8; d_call: TRBD2; clone_size: -
cdr3_aa: CASRKQGSYNSPLHF; cdr3_nt: TGTGCCAGCAGAAAACAGGGATCCTATAATTCACCCCTCCACTTT; j_call: TRBJ1-6; v_call: TRBV28; d_call: -; clone_size: -
cdr3_aa: CASSFSSFYNSPLHF; cdr3_nt: TGTGCCAGCAGCTTTAGCAGCTTCTATAATTCACCCCTCCACTTT; j_call: TRBJ1-6; v_call: TRBV11-2; d_call: -; clone_size: -
cdr3_aa: CSAEFRAEQYF; cdr3_nt: TGCAGTGCAGAATTCAGGGCCGAGCAGTACTTC; j_call: TRBJ2-7; v_call: TRBV20-1; d_call: -; clone_size: -
cdr3_aa: CASSLVSGAGENEKLFF; cdr3_nt: TGTGCCAGCAGCTTAGTTAGTGGAGCGGGGGAAAATGAAAAACTGTTTTTT; j_call: TRBJ1-4; v_call: TRBV11-2; d_call: -; clone_size: -
cdr3_aa: CASSKDNSPYEQYF; cdr3_nt: TGTGCCAGCTCGAAGGATAACAGTCCCTACGAGCAGTACTTC; j_call: TRBJ2-7; v_call: TRBV7-9; d_call: -; clone_size: -
cdr3_aa: CASSQRQIYEQYF; cdr3_nt: TGCGCCAGCAGCCAGAGACAGATCTACGAGCAGTACTTC; j_call: TRBJ2-7; v_call: TRBV4-1; d_call: -; clone_size: -
cdr3_aa: CASSPPAGGENYGYTF; cdr3_nt: TGTGCCAGCAGTCCGCCGGCGGGGGGCGAGAACTATGGCTACACCTTC; j_call: TRBJ1-2; v_call: TRBV28; d_call: -; clone_size: -
cdr3_aa: CASSSSSESDTQYF; cdr3_nt: TGTGCCAGCAGTTCCTCTAGCGAATCAGATACGCAGTATTTT; j_call: TRBJ2-3; v_call: TRBV28; d_call: -; clone_size: -
cdr3_aa: CASSPTGVYEQYF; cdr3_nt: TGCGCCAGCAGCCCGACAGGAGTCTACGAGCAGTACTTC; j_call: TRBJ2-7; v_call: TRBV5-1; d_call: -; clone_size: -
cdr3_aa: CASSPIRTGSSSNQPQHF; cdr3_nt: TGTGCCAGCTCACCTATTAGGACAGGTTCGTCTAGCAATCAGCCCCAGCATTTT; j_call: TRBJ1-5; v_call: TRBV18; d_call: TRBD1; clone_size: -
cdr3_aa: CASSPGLARSYNEQFF; cdr3_nt: TGCGCCAGCAGCCCAGGACTAGCGCGTTCCTACAATGAGCAGTTCTTC; j_call: TRBJ2-1; v_call: TRBV5-1; d_call: TRBD2; clone_size: -
cdr3_aa: CASSQQGQLNQPQHF; cdr3_nt: TGTGCCAGCAGTCAGCAGGGACAGCTCAATCAGCCCCAGCATTTT; j_call: TRBJ1-5; v_call: TRBV6-5; d_call: TRBD1; clone_size: once
cdr3_aa: CASSPSPPGTGREKLFF; cdr3_nt: TGTGCCAGCTCACCATCCCCCCCCGGGACAGGGAGGGAAAAACTGTTTTTT; j_call: TRBJ1-4; v_call: TRBV18; d_call: TRBD1; clone_size: few
cdr3_aa: CAIRAGGQATYNEQFF; cdr3_nt: TGTGCCATCAGGGCCGGGGGACAGGCTACCTACAATGAGCAGTTCTTC; j_call: TRBJ2-1; v_call: TRBV10-3; d_call: TRBD1; clone_size: -
cdr3_aa: CASSPTGGELFF; cdr3_nt: TGCGCCAGCAGCCCCACAGGCGGGGAGCTGTTTTTT; j_call: TRBJ2-2; v_call: TRBV4-1; d_call: -; clone_size: -